These T cell receptor beta chains were read from a single sample in a study of T cell responses to AZD1222 COVID-19 vaccine. TCRdb's table, derived via immunoSEQ multiplex PCR, lists solely in-frame clones and lacks some. The sample yields 200,000 or so clones, approximately 94% seen once. Material: peripheral blood, obtained 28 days after the second AZD1222 dose. These TCRs come from an adult who received the AZD1222 COVID-19 vaccine. Both conserved end residues are trimmed from each CDR3.

v_call: TRBV4-1; j_call: TRBJ1-5; cdr3_aa: ASSQDLTHKYSNQPQH
v_call: TRBV7-6; j_call: TRBJ2-5; cdr3_aa: ASSLTGNPETQY
v_call: TRBV30; j_call: TRBJ1-5; cdr3_aa: AWSKQGISQPQH
v_call: TRBV28; j_call: TRBJ2-1; cdr3_aa: ASSLTSGAYNEQF
v_call: TRBV25-1; j_call: TRBJ1-5; cdr3_aa: ASSVAYWQPQH
v_call: TRBV7-9; j_call: TRBJ2-2; cdr3_aa: ASSQDRGDTGELF
v_call: TRBV28; j_call: TRBJ1-4; cdr3_aa: ASRRDRTNEKLF
v_call: TRBV18; j_call: TRBJ2-7; cdr3_aa: ASSPGPPGEQY
v_call: TRBV10-1; j_call: TRBJ2-3; cdr3_aa: ASGASTYTDTQY
v_call: TRBV6-4; j_call: TRBJ2-3; cdr3_aa: ASSDSSNTQY
v_call: TRBV6-5; j_call: TRBJ1-1; cdr3_aa: ASSLAGTEAF
v_call: TRBV12-3/TRBV12-4; j_call: TRBJ1-5; cdr3_aa: ASSLTDDQPQH
v_call: TRBV12-5; j_call: TRBJ1-3; cdr3_aa: ASGLHRFGNTIY
v_call: TRBV18; j_call: TRBJ1-2; cdr3_aa: ASSPSRVYGYT
v_call: TRBV13; j_call: TRBJ1-3; cdr3_aa: ASSLGRNSGNTIY
v_call: TRBV2; j_call: TRBJ2-5; cdr3_aa: ASTRDQETQY
v_call: TRBV6-4; j_call: TRBJ2-2; cdr3_aa: APRTDKNTGELF
v_call: TRBV11-2; j_call: TRBJ1-2; cdr3_aa: ASSSYPGGYT
v_call: TRBV6-5; j_call: TRBJ1-2; cdr3_aa: ASGLSGTVYGYT
v_call: TRBV7-8; j_call: TRBJ1-2; cdr3_aa: ASRRQGGNYGYT
v_call: TRBV7-8; j_call: TRBJ1-5; cdr3_aa: ASSPDNQPQH
v_call: TRBV5-1; j_call: TRBJ2-5; cdr3_aa: ASSRDRTLGTQY
v_call: TRBV10-1; j_call: TRBJ2-7; cdr3_aa: ASSEEVLGEQY
v_call: TRBV23-1; j_call: TRBJ2-7; cdr3_aa: ASSQYGISYEQY
v_call: TRBV7-9; j_call: TRBJ2-5; cdr3_aa: ASSPPSGAGETQY
v_call: TRBV14; j_call: TRBJ2-5; cdr3_aa: ASSQRGTSGEKETQY
v_call: TRBV10-2; j_call: TRBJ1-3; cdr3_aa: ASSGTGEGAGNTIY
v_call: TRBV27; j_call: TRBJ1-6; cdr3_aa: ASSLWSGANSPLH
v_call: TRBV5-1; j_call: TRBJ1-6; cdr3_aa: ASSLEYNSPLH
v_call: TRBV5-6; j_call: TRBJ1-2; cdr3_aa: ASRAGTGVYGYT
v_call: TRBV12-5; j_call: TRBJ1-1; cdr3_aa: ASGPEASTEAF
v_call: TRBV11-1; j_call: TRBJ2-1; cdr3_aa: ASSLVTGSSYNEQF
v_call: TRBV6-6; j_call: TRBJ2-7; cdr3_aa: ASSYSLGGQSYEQY
v_call: TRBV7-2; j_call: TRBJ2-1; cdr3_aa: ASSLAPFRNEQF